The 28 T cell receptor beta chains reported below all come from one sample, sequenced in a study of T-cell memory formation after mild COVID-19. TCRdb passed the 5' RACE reads through MiXCR, listing each CDR3 protein once. Of hundreds of thousands of distinct CDR3 sequences in the sample, about 15% were seen once. What was sequenced was PBMCs or a T cell subset sorted from them (not recorded which). The source of these receptors is a man between 18 and 35 years old who had mild COVID-19 (a few samples of this study predate the infection). Cell type and time point are not known.

This clonotype has just a few counts. The chain links TRBV7-8 to TRBJ1-6; maybe TRBD1 (5 bases). This CDR3 comprises 15 residues. Germline values: CDR1 SGHVS, CDR2 FQNEAQ. The germline V and J ends were trimmed by 1 base and 9 bases, with 13 bases remaining between them. CDR3 nucleotides: TGTGCCAGCAGCTTAGTGGTCAGGGTGACTTCACCCCTCCACTTT. This codes for CASSLVVRVTSPLHF.

This clonotype has just a few counts. The gene calls are TRBV10-3 and TRBJ2-5; D perhaps matches TRBD2 (7 bases). Germline CDR1 ENHRY, CDR2 SYGVKD. The CDR3 runs to 15 residues. V was clipped by 3 bases and J by 3 bases, with 14 bases between them. The CDR3, as DNA: TGTGCCATCAGTGACCGTGGGGGGGCCGAAGAGACCCAGTACTTC. It translates to CAISDRGGAEETQYF.

This clonotype was observed a few times. Here the CDR3 DNA reads TGTGCCAGCAGCCCACCCGGAAGTCCACGAGATGAGCAGTTCTTC. Protein product: CASSPPGSPRDEQFF. This chain links TRBV5-4 with TRBJ2-1, with D unresolved. Trimming pared 4 bases from V and 8 bases from J, leaving 19 bases between. There are 15 residues in the CDR3. Looked up from germline, CDR1 is SGHNT and CDR2 is YYREEE (reference sequence). Using reference TRBV5-4 and TRBJ2-1 for the parts outside the CDR3, the full variable domain is ETGVTQSPTHLIKTRGQQVTLRCSSQSGHNTVSWYQQALGQGPQFIFQYYREEENGRGNFPPRFSGLQFPNYSSELNVNALELDDSALYLCASSPPGSPRDEQFFGPGTRLTVL.

In its sample, this clonotype was seen many times. This chain uses TRBV4-1 with TRBJ2-1, with D tentatively TRBD1 (5 bases). V lost 7 bases to trimming and J lost 0 bases, with 16 bases between them. The CDR3 is 16 residues long. CDR1 and CDR2 (germline): MGHRA, YSYEKL. CDR3 sequence (DNA): TGCGCCAGCAAGCCAGGGCTGGGGTTCTCCTACAATGAGCAGTTCTTC. It codes for CASKPGLGFSYNEQFF.

The rearrangement joins TRBV11-2 to TRBJ2-1, with 10 bases aligning to TRBD2. The germline V gene encodes CDR1 SGHAT and CDR2 FQNNGV. V gave up 4 bases and J gave up 7 bases; unmatched junction bases: 10. The length of the CDR3 is 16 residues. As DNA, the CDR3 is TGTGCCAGCAGCTCCTATCTAGCGGGGGAAGGTAATGAGCAGTTCTTC. Its translation: CASSSYLAGEGNEQFF.

The genes are TRBV2 and TRBJ1-2, with unresolved D. The CDR3 consists of 12 residues. The germline V gene encodes CDR1 SNHLY and CDR2 FYNNEI. Trimming removed 2 bases at V and 4 bases at J, with 5 bases between. The CDR3 region has the DNA TGTGCCAGCAGTGAATCCAGCTATGGCTACACCTTC. This encodes CASSESSYGYTF.

The table lists this clonotype with many counts. The chain links TRBV10-3 to TRBJ2-3; D may be TRBD2 (6 bases). Trimming pared 3 bases from V and 6 bases from J, leaving 13 bases between. This CDR3 has 14 residues. CDR1 and CDR2 (germline): ENHRY, SYGVKD. CDR3 loop: CAISEPTSYDTQYF. CDR3 nucleotide sequence: TGTGCCATCAGTGAACCCACTAGCTACGATACGCAGTATTTT.

This chain uses TRBV12-3 or TRBV12-4 with TRBJ1-1; 8 bases align to TRBD1. This CDR3 region has 16 residues. Losses at the gene ends were 3 bases for V and 0 bases for J; bases not matched to a gene: 6. CDR3 DNA sequence: TGTGCCAGCAGTTTGGAGGACAGGGCCATGAACACTGAAGCTTTCTTT. This encodes CASSLEDRAMNTEAFF.

This clonotype was found a few times. The CDR3 nucleotides are TGTGCCAGCAGCCAAAACGAGGGGGACCCGCAGTACTTC. Encoded protein: CASSQNEGDPQYF. The chain recombines TRBV14 with TRBJ2-7; D is possibly TRBD1 (6 bases). This CDR3 region has 13 residues. Deletions cut 2 bases from V and 9 bases from J, with 14 bases between. The germline V gene has CDR1 SGHDN and CDR2 FVKESK.

This chain uses TRBV4-3 with TRBJ1-5; no clear D. V was shortened by 4 bases and J by 5 bases, with 9 bases between the two germline ends. CDR1 LGHNA and CDR2 YSLEER come from the germline V gene. The CDR3 sequence is 13 residues long. The CDR3 region has the DNA TGCGCCAGCAGCCCGACGGTTCATCAGCCCCAGCATTTT. This sequence encodes CASSPTVHQPQHF.

This chain uses TRBV6-1 with TRBJ2-5, with D unclear. The CDR3 length is 11 residues. V was clipped by 3 bases and J by 4 bases, with 3 bases between them. The germline gives CDR1 MNHNS, CDR2 SASEGT. The CDR3 sequence is CASSDVETQYF. In DNA form, the CDR3 reads TGTGCCAGCAGTGATGTAGAGACCCAGTACTTC.

The chain carries TRBV6-5 and TRBJ2-2; D is unclear. This CDR3 has 14 residues. Trimming pared 0 bases from V and 6 bases from J, leaving 8 bases between. Germline assignment: CDR1 MNHEY and CDR2 SVGAGI. The DNA for the CDR3 is TGTGCCAGCAGTTACTCGAATCGAGCCGGGGAGCTGTTTTTT. It specifies CASSYSNRAGELFF.

The chain couples TRBV6-6 to TRBJ1-6; 8 nucleotides agree with TRBD1. Germline-derived CDR1 and CDR2 are MNHNY and SVGAGI (reference sequence). The CDR3 covers 16 residues. V gave up 6 bases and J gave up 8 bases; unmatched junction bases: 12. The CDR3 region has the DNA TGTGCCAGCAGATCCCACGCGACAGGGGCCGATTCACCCCTCCACTTT. Protein: CASRSHATGADSPLHF.

The V gene is TRBV10-3, the J gene TRBJ2-2, with unresolved D. V shed 7 bases and J shed 5 bases, with 8 bases lying between them. The germline V gene has CDR1 ENHRY and CDR2 SYGVKD. The CDR3 consists of 12 residues. The CDR3 here is CAIKAETGELFF. CDR3 nucleotide sequence: TGTGCCATCAAGGCAGAGACCGGGGAGCTGTTTTTT.

This chain joins TRBV12-3 or TRBV12-4 and TRBJ1-4; D remains unclear. The V gene lost 5 bases and the J gene lost 8 bases, with 15 bases spanning the gap. This CDR3 has 14 amino acids. CDR3 in amino acids: CASSPSHGEEKLFF. CDR3 in DNA: TGTGCCAGCAGTCCCAGCCACGGGGAAGAAAAACTGTTTTTT.

V usage is TRBV19 and J usage is TRBJ2-3, with D maybe TRBD2 (7 bases). The CDR3 consists of 15 residues. Per germline, CDR1 LNHDA and CDR2 SQIVND (reference sequence). V lost 6 bases to trimming and J lost 2 bases, with 15 bases between them. CDR3 protein: CASSTRGGPTDTQYF. DNA for the CDR3: TGTGCCAGTAGCACGAGGGGGGGCCCCACAGATACGCAGTATTTT.

This clonotype was found once. V is TRBV5-4 and J is TRBJ2-7; 9 positions match TRBD1. This CDR3 is 12 amino acids long. The ends lost 4 bases at V and 7 bases at J; junction bases unmatched: 3. Looked up from germline, CDR1 is SGHNT and CDR2 is YYREEE (reference sequence). The CDR3 spells CASSHGQGEQYV. In nucleotides, the CDR3 is TGTGCCAGCAGCCACGGACAGGGGGAGCAGTACGTC.

This clonotype has a handful of counts. The chain carries TRBV19 and TRBJ1-1; unclear D gene. Germline values: CDR1 LNHDA, CDR2 SQIVND (reference sequence). The CDR3 sequence is 13 residues long. CDR3 in amino acids: CAVGGWWNTEAFF. The CDR3 coding sequence is TGTGCTGTGGGAGGTTGGTGGAACACTGAAGCTTTCTTT.

A few counts support this clonotype. This chain joins TRBV5-1 and TRBJ1-3; D unclear. Germline CDR1 and CDR2: SGHRS and YFSETQ. This CDR3 spans 14 amino acids. V dropped 7 bases and J dropped 0 bases, with 11 bases sitting between them. The CDR3 here is CASGNGRSGNTIYF. As DNA, the CDR3 is TGCGCCAGCGGGAACGGACGCTCTGGAAACACCATATATTTT.

A few counts support this clonotype. The chain combines TRBV12-3 or TRBV12-4 with TRBJ2-5, with 12 bases matching TRBD2. V lost 3 bases and J lost 4; bases outside the gene matches: 12. The CDR3 has 18 amino acids. The CDR3 DNA reads TGTGCCAGCAGTTTCTCTAGCGGGGGGGCAAATATCGGAGAGACCCAGTACTTC. Its protein is CASSFSSGGANIGETQYF.

This clonotype was detected many times. This chain uses TRBV5-1 with TRBJ2-5; D possibly corresponds to TRBD2 (6 bases). The germline V gene encodes CDR1 SGHRS and CDR2 YFSETQ. CDR3 length: 16 residues. Trimming removed 0 bases from V and 5 bases from J, with 17 bases in between. This chain's CDR3 is CASSLGTGLGKETQYF. CDR3 DNA: TGCGCCAGCAGCTTGGGAACGGGACTCGGGAAGGAGACCCAGTACTTC.

The sample holds a few counts of this clonotype. The chain links TRBV7-9 to TRBJ1-4; no reliable D call. V lost 4 bases, J lost 5 bases, and 17 bases lay in between. The CDR3 contains 16 residues. Looked up from germline, CDR1 is SEHNR and CDR2 is FQNEAQ (reference sequence). The CDR3 DNA follows: TGTGCCAGCAGCTCTACCCGGGGAGTACGAAATGAAAAACTGTTTTTT. Encoded protein: CASSSTRGVRNEKLFF.

J is TRBJ2-1 and V is TRBV6-5, with 7 bases lining up with TRBD1. V dropped 5 bases and J dropped 9; count of bases not matched to a gene: 10. Per germline, CDR1 MNHEY and CDR2 SVGAGI. This CDR3 is 14 amino acids long. CDR3: CASSRTGTVIEQFF. As DNA, the CDR3 is TGTGCCAGCAGTCGAACCGGGACAGTGATTGAGCAGTTCTTC.

This chain connects TRBV6-2 or TRBV6-3 to TRBJ2-7, with a weak D call TRBD1 (6 bases). Per the germline V gene, CDR1 is MNHEY and CDR2 is SVGEGT. Trimming shortened V by 4 bases and J by 4 bases, and 11 bases separated the two germline ends. The CDR3 is 13 amino acids. The CDR3 sequence is CASSFGTWYEQYV. CDR3 DNA: TGTGCCAGCAGTTTCGGGACATGGTACGAGCAGTACGTC.

The chain is built from TRBV7-2 and TRBJ2-3; TRBD1 agrees at 10 bases. With V trimmed by 5 bases and J by 2 bases, 10 bases remained unmatched. The CDR3 is 17 amino acids. Germline values: CDR1 SGHTA, CDR2 FQGNSA. CDR3 nucleotides: TGTGCCAGCAGCATCCTCGGGACAGGGGCCCCCACAGATACGCAGTATTTT. The encoded protein is CASSILGTGAPTDTQYF.

This clonotype has a handful of counts. This sequence joins TRBV4-1 and TRBJ1-6; D unresolved. Deletions cut 0 bases from V and 6 bases from J, with 15 bases between. CDR1 is MGHRA, CDR2 YSYEKL, per germline. The CDR3 length is 17 residues. In DNA form, the CDR3 reads TGCGCCAGCAGCCAAGAGGCGGGAGCCACGTTTAATTCACCCCTCCACTTT. Protein: CASSQEAGATFNSPLHF.

V is TRBV5-6 and J is TRBJ2-2, with D perhaps being TRBD1 or TRBD2 (5 bases each). This CDR3 comprises 13 residues. Trimming took 5 bases from V and 10 from J, leaving 15 bases between them. Per the germline V gene, CDR1 is SGHDT and CDR2 is YYEEEE. CDR3: CASSDTGAVELFF. CDR3 in DNA: TGTGCCAGCAGTGATACCGGGGCCGTGGAGCTGTTTTTT.

In this sample, this clonotype turned up many times. This chain links TRBV5-6 with TRBJ2-6, with TRBD2 as a possible D gene (6 bases). Trimming shortened V by 0 bases and J by 0 bases, and 16 bases separated the two germline ends. In germline, CDR1 is SGHDT, CDR2 YYEEEE. The CDR3 has 19 residues. In DNA form, the CDR3 reads TGTGCCAGCAGCTTGGCCGTTAGCGGCCCTCTCTCTGGGGCCAACGTCCTGACTTTC. It translates to CASSLAVSGPLSGANVLTF.